This T cell receptor (beta chain) was found in a study of identical twins. In TCRdb, the 5' RACE reads were re-called with MiXCR into one record per CDR3 protein. The sample holds 500,000 to 550,000 distinct CDR3 sequences; roughly a fifth are singletons and the top ten take about 0.99%. Findings of the study overall: Those out-of-frame alpha sequences shared by twins showed an excess of low generation probability. Donors were not followed over many years; analysis was cross-sectional. Fewer insertions marked abundant cord blood beta clonotypes; young adult naive trended weakly, memory not at all.

This clonotype appeared many times. Its antigen is undetermined. The same sample was also used in a study of T cells expressing NK-cell markers. From that study: One of the eight sequenced donors was seronegative, whereas the other seven were HCMV-seropositive.

This clonotype originated in a woman aged 18-29 years in good health. Sample: CD4+ T cells sorted from blood.

The CDR3 spells CASSFSGTRNTEAFF. As DNA, the CDR3 is TGCGCCAGCAGCTTCTCCGGCACTAGGAACACTGAAGCTTTCTTT. This chain links TRBV5-1 with TRBJ1-1; D is ambiguous. The V end was cut by 2 bases, the J end by 1 base, with 12 bases between. The CDR3 contains 15 residues. CDR1 is SGHRS, CDR2 YFSETQ, per germline.